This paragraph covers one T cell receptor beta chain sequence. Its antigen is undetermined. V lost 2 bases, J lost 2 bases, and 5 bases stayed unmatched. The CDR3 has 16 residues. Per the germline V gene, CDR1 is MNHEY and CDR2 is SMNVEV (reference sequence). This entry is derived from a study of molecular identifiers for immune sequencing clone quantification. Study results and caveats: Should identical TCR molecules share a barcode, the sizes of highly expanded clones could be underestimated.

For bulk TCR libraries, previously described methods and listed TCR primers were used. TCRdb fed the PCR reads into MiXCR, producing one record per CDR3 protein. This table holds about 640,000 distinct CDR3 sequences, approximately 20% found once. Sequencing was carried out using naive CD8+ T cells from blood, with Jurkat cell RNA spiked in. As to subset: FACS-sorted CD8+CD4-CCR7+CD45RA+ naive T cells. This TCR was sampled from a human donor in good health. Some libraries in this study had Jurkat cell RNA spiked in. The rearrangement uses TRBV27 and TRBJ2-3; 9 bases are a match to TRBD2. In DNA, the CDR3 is TGTGCCAGCAGTTTAATCGAGCGGGGGGACACAGATACGCAGTATTTT. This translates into CASSLIERGDTDTQYF.